The 7 T cell receptor beta chains below come from one sample, sequenced in a study of T cell responses to AZD1222 COVID-19 vaccine. The assay was immunoSEQ multiplex PCR, and TCRdb's table has in-frame clones only and misses some. The data contain roughly 150,000 clones, about nine tenths of them singletons. Here the sequenced sample was peripheral blood, taken on day 0 of AZD1222 vaccination. These receptors were taken from an adult in good health.

The J gene is TRBJ1-4, the V gene TRBV27, with D perhaps matching TRBD1 (5 bases). There are 12 residues in the CDR3. CDR1 is MNHEY, CDR2 SMNVEV, per germline (reference sequence). The V gene lost 6 bases and the J gene lost 7 bases, with 9 bases spanning the gap. CDR3 sequence (DNA): TGTGCCAGCAGGACAGTAGGTGAAAAACTGTTTTTT. Protein: CASRTVGEKLFF. Variable domain in full (rest from reference TRBV27 and TRBJ1-4): EAQVTQNPRYLITVTGKKLTVTCSQNMNHEYMSWYRQDPGLGLRQIYYSMNVEVTDKGDVPEGYKVSRKEKRNFPLILESPSPNQTSLYFCASRTVGEKLFFGSGTQLSVL.

J is TRBJ2-1 and V is TRBV7-9, with TRBD2 matching over 9 bases. This CDR3 is 16 amino acids long. Germline V gene sequence: CDR1 SEHNR, CDR2 FQNEAQ (reference sequence). V lost 3 bases, J lost 2 bases, and 5 bases stayed unmatched. Written as DNA, the CDR3 is TGTGCCAGCAGCTTCCTAGCGGGGAGGGCCTACAATGAGCAGTTCTTC. It is translated as CASSFLAGRAYNEQFF.

As to this clone: The junction does not match germline at one end; this may be a read error. This rearrangement joins TRBV7-9 to TRBJ2-2; D gene unclear. Germline V gene lookup returns CDR1 SEHNR and CDR2 FQNEAQ (reference sequence). The CDR3 covers 9 residues. In DNA form, the CDR3 reads TGTGCCAGCAGACTACGCCCCAATTTT. It encodes CASRLRPNF.

The chain employs TRBV10-3 and TRBJ2-2; 9 nucleotides match TRBD1. Germline V CDR1 and CDR2: ENHRY, SYGVKD. The ends lost 6 bases at V and 4 bases at J; junction bases unmatched: 9. The CDR3 has 16 residues. CDR3 sequence: CAISSHRGRITGELFF. DNA of the CDR3: TGTGCCATCAGCTCTCACAGGGGGCGTATCACCGGGGAGCTGTTTTTT.

CDR3 nucleotide sequence: TGCAGTGCTAGAGAACTCACTGAAGCTTTCTTT. The encoded protein is CSARELTEAFF. The chain has TRBV20-1 and TRBJ1-1, with unresolved D. This CDR3 contains 11 residues. Deletions cut 0 bases from V and 4 bases from J, with 3 bases between. Germline V gives CDR1 DFQATT, CDR2 SNEGSKA (reference sequence).

The CDR3: CASSEASGEKFYEQYF. CDR3 DNA: TGTGCCAGCAGTGAAGCGTCCGGGGAGAAATTCTACGAGCAGTACTTC. The chain carries TRBV6-1 and TRBJ2-7; D is possibly TRBD2 (5 bases). Deletions cut 0 bases from V and 3 bases from J, with 15 bases between. This CDR3 region has 16 residues. CDR1 and CDR2 from the germline V gene are MNHNS and SASEGT.

This chain joins TRBV4-3 and TRBJ2-7, with a possible D match to TRBD1 (6 bases). Germline assignment: CDR1 LGHNA and CDR2 YSLEER. CDR3 size: 15 residues. V was pared by 0 bases and J by 5 bases, with 14 bases between. The CDR3: CASSQDLGRGNEQYF. DNA for the CDR3: TGCGCCAGCAGCCAAGATTTAGGCAGGGGAAACGAGCAGTACTTC.